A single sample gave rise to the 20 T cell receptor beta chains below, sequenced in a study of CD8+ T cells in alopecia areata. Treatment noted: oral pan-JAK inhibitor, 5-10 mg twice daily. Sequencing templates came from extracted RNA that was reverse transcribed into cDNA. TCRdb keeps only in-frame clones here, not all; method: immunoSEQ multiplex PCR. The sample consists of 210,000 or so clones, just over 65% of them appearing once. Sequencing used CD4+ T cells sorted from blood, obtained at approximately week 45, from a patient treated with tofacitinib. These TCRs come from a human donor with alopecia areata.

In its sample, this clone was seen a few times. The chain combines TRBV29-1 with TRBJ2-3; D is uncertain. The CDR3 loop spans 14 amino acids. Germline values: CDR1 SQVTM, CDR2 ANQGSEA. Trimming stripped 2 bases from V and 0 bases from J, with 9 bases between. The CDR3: CSVERLLSTDTQYF. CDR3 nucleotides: TGCAGCGTTGAAAGGCTTCTAAGCACAGATACGCAGTATTTT.

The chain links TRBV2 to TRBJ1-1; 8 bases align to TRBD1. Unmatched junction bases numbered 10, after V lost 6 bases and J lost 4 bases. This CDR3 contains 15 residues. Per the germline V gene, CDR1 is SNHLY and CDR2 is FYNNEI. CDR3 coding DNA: TGTGCCAGCAGACCACTCACTACAGGGGGCACTGAAGCTTTCTTT. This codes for CASRPLTTGGTEAFF.

CDR3 protein: CAWSGNTGELFF. The DNA of the CDR3 is TGTGCCTGGAGTGGAAACACCGGGGAGCTGTTTTTT. The chain couples TRBV30 to TRBJ2-2; D gene uncertain. The CDR3 sequence is 12 residues long. Germline values: CDR1 GTSNPN, CDR2 SVGIG (reference sequence). The ends were cut back, 1 base at V and 2 bases at J, with 2 bases in the middle.

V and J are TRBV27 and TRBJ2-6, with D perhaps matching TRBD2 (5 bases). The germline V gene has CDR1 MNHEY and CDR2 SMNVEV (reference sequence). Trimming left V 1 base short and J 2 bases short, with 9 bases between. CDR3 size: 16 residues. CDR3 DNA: TGTGCCAGCAGTTTATTGAGGGAACCTGGGGCCAACGTCCTGACTTTC. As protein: CASSLLREPGANVLTF.

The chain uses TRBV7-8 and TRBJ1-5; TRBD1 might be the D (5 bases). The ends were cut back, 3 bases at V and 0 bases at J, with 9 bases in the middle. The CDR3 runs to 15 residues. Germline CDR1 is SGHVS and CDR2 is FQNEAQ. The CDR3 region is CASSLGLNSNQPQHF. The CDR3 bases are TGTGCCAGCAGCTTGGGGCTTAATAGCAATCAGCCCCAGCATTTT.

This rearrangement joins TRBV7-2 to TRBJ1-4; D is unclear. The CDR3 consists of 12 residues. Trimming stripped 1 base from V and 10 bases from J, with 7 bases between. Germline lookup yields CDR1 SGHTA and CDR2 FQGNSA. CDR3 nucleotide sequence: TGTGCCAGCAGCTTAGTGGGTCGAAAACTGTTTTTT. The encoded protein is CASSLVGRKLFF. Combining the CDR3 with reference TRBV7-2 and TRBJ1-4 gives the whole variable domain GAGVSQSPSNKVTEKGKDVELRCDPISGHTALYWYRQSLGQGLEFLIYFQGNSAPDKSGLPSDRFSAERTGGSVSTLTIQRTQQEDSAVYLCASSLVGRKLFFGSGTQLSVL.

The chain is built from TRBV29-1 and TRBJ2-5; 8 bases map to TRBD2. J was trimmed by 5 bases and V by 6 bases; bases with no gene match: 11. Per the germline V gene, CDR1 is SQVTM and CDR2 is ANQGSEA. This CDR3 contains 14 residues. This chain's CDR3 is CSVEGGLAPETQYF. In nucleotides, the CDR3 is TGCAGCGTGGAGGGCGGACTAGCACCTGAGACCCAGTACTTC.

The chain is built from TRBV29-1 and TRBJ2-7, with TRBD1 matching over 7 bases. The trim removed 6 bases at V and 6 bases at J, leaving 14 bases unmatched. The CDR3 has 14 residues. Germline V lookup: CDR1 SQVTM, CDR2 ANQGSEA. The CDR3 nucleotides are TGCAGCGTAAAACGAGCCCCACAGGGGTCCGAGCAGTACTTC. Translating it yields CSVKRAPQGSEQYF.

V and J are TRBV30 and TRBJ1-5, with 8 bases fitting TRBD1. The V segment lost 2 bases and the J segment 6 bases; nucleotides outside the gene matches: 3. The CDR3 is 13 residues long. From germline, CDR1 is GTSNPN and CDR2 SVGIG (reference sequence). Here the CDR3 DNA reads TGTGCCTGGAGTCCAGGGGGCTTTCAGCCCCAGCATTTT. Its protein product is CAWSPGGFQPQHF. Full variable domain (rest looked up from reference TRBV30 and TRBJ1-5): SQTIHQWPATLVQPVGSPLSLECTVEGTSNPNLYWYRQAAGRGLQLLFYSVGIGQISSEVPQNLSASRPQDRQFILSSKKLLLSDSGFYLCAWSPGGFQPQHFGDGTRLSIL.

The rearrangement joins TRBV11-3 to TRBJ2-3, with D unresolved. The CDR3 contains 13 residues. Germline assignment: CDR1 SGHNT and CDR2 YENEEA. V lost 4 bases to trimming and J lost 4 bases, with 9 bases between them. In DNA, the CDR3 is TGTGCCAGCAGCTGGACGCAGGCAGATACGCAGTATTTT. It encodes CASSWTQADTQYF. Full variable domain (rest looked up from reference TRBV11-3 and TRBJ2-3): EAGVVQSPRYKIIEKKQPVAFWCNPISGHNTLYWYLQNLGQGPELLIRYENEEAVDDSQLPKDRFSAERLKGVDSTLKIQPAELGDSAVYLCASSWTQADTQYFGPGTRLTVL.

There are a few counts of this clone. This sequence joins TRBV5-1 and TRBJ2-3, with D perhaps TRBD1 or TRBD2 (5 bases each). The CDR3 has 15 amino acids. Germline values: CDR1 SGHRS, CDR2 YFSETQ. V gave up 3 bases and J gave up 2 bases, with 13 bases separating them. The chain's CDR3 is CASSWNRDPTDTQYF. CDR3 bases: TGCGCCAGCAGCTGGAATAGGGACCCCACAGATACGCAGTATTTT.

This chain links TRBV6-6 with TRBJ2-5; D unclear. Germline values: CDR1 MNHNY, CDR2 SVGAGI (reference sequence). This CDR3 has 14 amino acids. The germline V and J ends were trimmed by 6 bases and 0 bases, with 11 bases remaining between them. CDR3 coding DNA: TGTGCCAGCAGGGAGACTCAGTACCAAGAGACCCAGTACTTC. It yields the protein CASRETQYQETQYF.

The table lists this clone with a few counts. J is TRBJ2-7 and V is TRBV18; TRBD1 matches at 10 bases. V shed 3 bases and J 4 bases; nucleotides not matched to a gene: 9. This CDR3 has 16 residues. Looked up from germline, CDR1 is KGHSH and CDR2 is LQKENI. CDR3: CASSPLRTGGEYEQYF. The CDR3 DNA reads TGTGCCAGCTCACCCCTCCGGACAGGGGGGGAATACGAGCAGTACTTC.

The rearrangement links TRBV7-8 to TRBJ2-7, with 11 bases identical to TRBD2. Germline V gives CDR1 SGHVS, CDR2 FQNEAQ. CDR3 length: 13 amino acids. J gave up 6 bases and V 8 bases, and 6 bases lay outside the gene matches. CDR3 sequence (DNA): TGTGCCAGCGAGCTTGGGACTAGCGGCGAGCAGTACTTC. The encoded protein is CASELGTSGEQYF.

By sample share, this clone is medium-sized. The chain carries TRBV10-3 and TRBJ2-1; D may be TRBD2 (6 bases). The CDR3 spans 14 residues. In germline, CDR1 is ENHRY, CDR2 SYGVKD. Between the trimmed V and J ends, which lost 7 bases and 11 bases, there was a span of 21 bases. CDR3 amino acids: CAITGAGTLRKQFF. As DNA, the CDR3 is TGTGCCATCACTGGTGCGGGGACCCTCAGGAAGCAGTTCTTC.

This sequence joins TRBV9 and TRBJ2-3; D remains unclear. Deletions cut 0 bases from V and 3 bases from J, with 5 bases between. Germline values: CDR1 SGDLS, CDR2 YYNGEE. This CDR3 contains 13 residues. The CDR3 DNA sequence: TGTGCCAGCAGCGTAGTCATAACAGATACGCAGTATTTT. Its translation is CASSVVITDTQYF.

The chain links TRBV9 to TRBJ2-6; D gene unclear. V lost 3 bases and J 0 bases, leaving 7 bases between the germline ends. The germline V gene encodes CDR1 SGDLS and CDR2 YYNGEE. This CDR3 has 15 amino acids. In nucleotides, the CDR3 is TGTGCCAGCAGCGACCACAGCTCTGGGGCCAACGTCCTGACTTTC. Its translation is CASSDHSSGANVLTF. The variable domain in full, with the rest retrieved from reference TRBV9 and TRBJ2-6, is DSGVTQTPKHLITATGQRVTLRCSPRSGDLSVYWYQQSLDQGLQFLIQYYNGEERAKGNILERFSAQQFPDLHSELNLSSLELGDSALYFCASSDHSSGANVLTFGAGSRLTVL.

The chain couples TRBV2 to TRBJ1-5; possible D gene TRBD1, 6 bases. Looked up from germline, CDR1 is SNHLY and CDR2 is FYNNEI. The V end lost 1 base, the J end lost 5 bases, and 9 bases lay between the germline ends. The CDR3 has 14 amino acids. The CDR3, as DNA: TGTGCCAGCAGTGAAGTGGCAGGGGATCAGCCCCAGCATTTT. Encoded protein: CASSEVAGDQPQHF.

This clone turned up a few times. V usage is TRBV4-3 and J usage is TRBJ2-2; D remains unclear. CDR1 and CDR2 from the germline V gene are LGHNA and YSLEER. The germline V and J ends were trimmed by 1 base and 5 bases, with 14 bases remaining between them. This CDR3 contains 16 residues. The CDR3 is CASSQAEVVSTGELFF. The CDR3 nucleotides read TGCGCCAGCAGCCAAGCGGAAGTGGTTTCGACCGGGGAGCTGTTTTTT.

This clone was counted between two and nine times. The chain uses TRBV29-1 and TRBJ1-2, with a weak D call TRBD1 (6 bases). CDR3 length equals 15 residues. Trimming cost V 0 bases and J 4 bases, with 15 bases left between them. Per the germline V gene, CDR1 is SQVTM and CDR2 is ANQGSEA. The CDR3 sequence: CSVEEGGGSGYGYTF. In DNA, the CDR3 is TGCAGCGTTGAAGAAGGAGGGGGTAGCGGCTATGGCTACACCTTC.